This T cell receptor beta chain emerged from a study of radiation and T cells in renal cell carcinoma. By frequency in the sample, this clone is medium-sized. V lost 5 bases, J lost 0 bases, and 9 bases stayed unmatched. Germline lookup yields CDR1 SGHKS and CDR2 YYEKEE (reference sequence). The CDR3 has 17 residues. The assay was immunoSEQ multiplex PCR, and TCRdb's table has in-frame clones only and misses some. The sample includes about 16,000 clones, 58% seen only once; the top ten take 9.7%. As to treatment: treatment-naive control, cytoreductive nephrectomy. The patient's renal cell carcinoma had clear cell pathology.

The sequences come from tumor tissue, collected from a patient whose treatment was nephrectomy without radiotherapy. The chain joins TRBV5-5 to TRBJ2-7; TRBD1 aligns across 12 bases. The sequence derives from a man aged 35-49 years with renal cell carcinoma. In DNA, the CDR3 is TGTGCCAGCAGGTCCGGGACAGGGGGCCCGGTCTCCTACGAGCAGTACTTC. It yields the protein CASRSGTGGPVSYEQYF.